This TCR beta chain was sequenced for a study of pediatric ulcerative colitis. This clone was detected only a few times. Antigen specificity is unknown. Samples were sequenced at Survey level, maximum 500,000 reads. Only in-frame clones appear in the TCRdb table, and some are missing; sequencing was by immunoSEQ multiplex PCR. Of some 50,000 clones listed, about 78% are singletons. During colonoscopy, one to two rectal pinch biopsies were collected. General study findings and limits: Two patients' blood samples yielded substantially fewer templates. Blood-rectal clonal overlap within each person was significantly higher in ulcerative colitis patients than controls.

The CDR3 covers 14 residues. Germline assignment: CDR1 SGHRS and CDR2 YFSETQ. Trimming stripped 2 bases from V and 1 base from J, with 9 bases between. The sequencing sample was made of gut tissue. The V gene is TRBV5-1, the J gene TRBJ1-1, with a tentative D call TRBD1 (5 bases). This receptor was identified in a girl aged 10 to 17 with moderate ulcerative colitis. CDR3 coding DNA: TGCGCCAGCAGCTTACAAAGGGGGAACACTGAAGCTTTCTTT. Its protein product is CASSLQRGNTEAFF.